This record looks at one T cell receptor (beta chain) sequence and its context. Germline V gene sequence: CDR1 LGHDT, CDR2 YNNKEL (reference sequence). The CDR3 is made up of 21 amino acids. V lost 0 bases to trimming and J lost 1 base; unmatched junction nucleotides: 13. This record belongs to a study of blood T cell repertoires in COVID-19. As processed by the authors: Reference gene primer amplification yielded estimated nucleated cell counts. Sequencing used immunoSEQ multiplex PCR; TCRdb keeps in-frame clones, though not all of them. D and trimming were read from the DNA, whereas the V and J calls and clone size are those reported in that table. The sample gives 90,000 to 120,000 clones, around nine tenths of which show up once; approximately 5.1% is in the top ten.

This TCR came from a human donor in a cohort sampled during active COVID-19. Material for sequencing was peripheral blood. The chain recombines TRBV3-1 (or the pseudogene TRBV3-2) with TRBJ2-3, with 13 bases aligning to TRBD2. DNA for the CDR3: TGTGCCAGCAGCCAAGACGACTGGGGAACTAGCGGGGGGGCGGGCACAGATACGCAGTATTTT. Translating gives CASSQDDWGTSGGAGTDTQYF.